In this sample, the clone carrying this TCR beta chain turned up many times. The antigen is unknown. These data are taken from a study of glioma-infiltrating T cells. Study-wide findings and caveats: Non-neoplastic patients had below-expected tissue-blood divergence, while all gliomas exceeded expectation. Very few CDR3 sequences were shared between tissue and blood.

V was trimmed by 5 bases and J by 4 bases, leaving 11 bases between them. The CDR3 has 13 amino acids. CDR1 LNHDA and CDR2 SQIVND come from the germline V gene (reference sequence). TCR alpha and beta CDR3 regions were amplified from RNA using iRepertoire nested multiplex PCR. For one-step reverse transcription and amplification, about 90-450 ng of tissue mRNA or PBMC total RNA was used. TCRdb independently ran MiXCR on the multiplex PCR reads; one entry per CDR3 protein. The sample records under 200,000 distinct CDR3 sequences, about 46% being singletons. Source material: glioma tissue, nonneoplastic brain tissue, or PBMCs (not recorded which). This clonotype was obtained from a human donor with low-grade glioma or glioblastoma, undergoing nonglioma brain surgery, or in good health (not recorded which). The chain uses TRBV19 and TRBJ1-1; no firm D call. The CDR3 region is CASSLASITEAFF. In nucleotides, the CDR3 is TGTGCCAGTAGTCTTGCCTCCATCACTGAAGCTTTCTTT.